This T cell receptor beta chain emerged from a study of brain T cells in children with intractable seizures. The study, taken as a whole, reports: Viral specificity was inferred only from CDR3 similarity; HCMV serostatus was unknown. Pre-surgery blood may have been undersampled, hiding some clones.

The CDR3 loop spans 13 amino acids. V lost 4 bases and J 4 bases, leaving 13 bases between the germline ends. CDR1 is SQVTM and CDR2 is ANQGSEA in the germline V gene. Surgery cases with the highest brain T cell transcript signatures were chosen for sequencing. Before surgery, patients took at least one anti-epileptic drug. This clone appeared once. Its antigen remains unknown. Produced via immunoSEQ multiplex PCR; TCRdb's table is partial and in-frame only. The repertoire holds around 80,000 clones, with 90% to 95% as singletons. Sample: peripheral blood, taken at surgery. V gene TRBV29-1 combines with J gene TRBJ1-1; D is perhaps TRBD1 (6 bases). The sequence derives from a girl aged 2 to 9 with Rasmussen encephalitis and intractable seizures. CDR3 sequence: CSVGLTGSTEAFF. In DNA form, the CDR3 reads TGCAGCGTTGGCCTAACAGGGAGCACTGAAGCTTTCTTT.